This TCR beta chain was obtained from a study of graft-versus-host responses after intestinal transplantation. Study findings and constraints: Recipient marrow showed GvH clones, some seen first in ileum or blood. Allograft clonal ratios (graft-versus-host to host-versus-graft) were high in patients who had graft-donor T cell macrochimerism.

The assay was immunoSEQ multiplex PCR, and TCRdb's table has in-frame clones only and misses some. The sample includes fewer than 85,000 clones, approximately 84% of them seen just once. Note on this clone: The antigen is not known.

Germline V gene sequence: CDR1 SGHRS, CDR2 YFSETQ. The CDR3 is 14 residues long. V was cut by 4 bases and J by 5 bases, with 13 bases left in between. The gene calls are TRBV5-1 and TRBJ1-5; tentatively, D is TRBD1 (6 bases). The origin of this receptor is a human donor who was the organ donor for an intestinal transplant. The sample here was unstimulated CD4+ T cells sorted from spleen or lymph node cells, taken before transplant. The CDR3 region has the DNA TGCGCCAGCAGCCCCGGGACATCACATCAGCCCCAGCATTTT. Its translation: CASSPGTSHQPQHF.